The TCR beta chain described here comes from a study of blood T cell repertoires in COVID-19. Profiling relied on immunoSEQ multiplex PCR, and the TCRdb table lists in-frame clones only, not all of them. There are 110,000 to 150,000 clones in the sample; approximately 90% occur only once, and around 3.2% lies in the top ten. Per germline, CDR1 LNHDA and CDR2 SQIVND (reference sequence). The CDR3 consists of 16 residues. After removal of 5 bases from V and 9 bases from J, the junction contained 10 bases not matched to a gene. This clonotype was obtained from a man in his sixties with active or convalescent COVID-19. Sample: peripheral blood. The chain recombines TRBV19 with TRBJ2-4; 13 nucleotides agree with TRBD2. The CDR3 region has the DNA TGTGCCAGTAGTCTTGGAGGACTAGCGGGGGCGGCCATTCAGTACTTC. This encodes CASSLGGLAGAAIQYF.